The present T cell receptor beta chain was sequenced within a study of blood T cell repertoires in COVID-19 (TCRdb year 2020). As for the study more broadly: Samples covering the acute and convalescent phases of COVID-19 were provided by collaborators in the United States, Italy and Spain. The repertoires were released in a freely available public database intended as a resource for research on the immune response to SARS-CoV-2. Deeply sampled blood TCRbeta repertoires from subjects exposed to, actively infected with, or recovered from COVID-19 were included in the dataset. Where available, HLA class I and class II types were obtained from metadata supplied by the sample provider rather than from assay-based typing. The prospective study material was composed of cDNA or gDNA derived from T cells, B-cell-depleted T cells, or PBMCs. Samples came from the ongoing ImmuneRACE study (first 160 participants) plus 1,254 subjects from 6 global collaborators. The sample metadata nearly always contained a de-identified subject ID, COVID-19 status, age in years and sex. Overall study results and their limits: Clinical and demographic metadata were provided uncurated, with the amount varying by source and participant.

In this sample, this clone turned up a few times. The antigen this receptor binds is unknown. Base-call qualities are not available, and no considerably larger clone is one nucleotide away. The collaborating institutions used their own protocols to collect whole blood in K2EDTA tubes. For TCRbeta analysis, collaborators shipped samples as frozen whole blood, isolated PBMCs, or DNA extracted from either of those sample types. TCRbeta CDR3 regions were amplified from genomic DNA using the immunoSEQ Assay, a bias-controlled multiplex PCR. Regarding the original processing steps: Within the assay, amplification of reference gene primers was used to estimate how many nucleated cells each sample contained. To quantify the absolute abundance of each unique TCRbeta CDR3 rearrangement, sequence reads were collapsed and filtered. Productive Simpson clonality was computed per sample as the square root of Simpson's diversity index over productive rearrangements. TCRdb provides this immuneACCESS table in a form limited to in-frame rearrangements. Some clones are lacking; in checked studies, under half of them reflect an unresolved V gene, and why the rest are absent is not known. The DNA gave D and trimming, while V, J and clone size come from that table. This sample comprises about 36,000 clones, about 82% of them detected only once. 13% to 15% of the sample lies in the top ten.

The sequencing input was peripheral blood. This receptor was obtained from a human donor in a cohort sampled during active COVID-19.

The DNA sequence is TGTGCCAGCAGCTTACTAGCAGAGACCCAGTACTTC. This is translated as CASSLLAETQYF. The chain is encoded by TRBV11-3 joined to TRBJ2-5; 5 matching bases give a weak D call of TRBD2. V is cut by 2 bases and J by 4 bases, and the space between the germline ends is 5 bases. For CDR1 and CDR2, the germline V gene lists SGHNT and YENEEA. The CDR3 has 12 amino acids, counting the end cysteine and phenylalanine. The sequence is cut down to CDR3 DNA, 36 bases in frame from base 1.